The sequence of this T cell receptor (beta chain) was determined in a study of CD8+ T cells in alopecia areata. In the study overall: Each day, treated patients took oral tofacitinib twice, at 5 to 10 mg per dose.

V trimming: 5 bases; J trimming: 7 bases; junction bases outside the gene matches: 5. Germline-derived CDR1 and CDR2 are SEHNR and FQNEAQ (reference sequence). CDR3 size: 15 residues. Sequencing templates came from extracted RNA that was reverse transcribed into cDNA. The method was immunoSEQ multiplex PCR; TCRdb's version includes in-frame clones alone and lacks a portion of them. The sample has about 120,000 clones, around 50% seen once. In this sample, this clone turned up a few times. No antigen is known for it. Study-level results: Among the 100 top clones, expanded CD8+ clones, like scalp clonality, were significantly decreased by tofacitinib.

Sample treatment: oral pan-JAK inhibitor, 5-10 mg twice daily. Sample: CD8+ T cells sorted from blood, taken at week 24, from a patient treated with tofacitinib. The origin of this receptor is a human donor with alopecia areata. The chain joins TRBV7-9 to TRBJ2-1; 13 bases agree with TRBD2. CDR3 sequence reads: CASSQTSGGKNEQFF. CDR3 sequence (DNA): TGTGCCAGCAGCCAGACTAGCGGGGGGAAGAATGAGCAGTTCTTC.